This TCR beta chain was sequenced during a study of human T cells and chemical hapten exposure. Time point indicated: patch test 2, 6 weeks after DPC sensitization. Described treatment: therapeutic diphenylcyclopropenone sensitization with weekly scalp DPC. TCRdb reprocessed the RACE reads with MiXCR, giving one entry per CDR3 protein. The sample shows about 82,000 distinct CDR3 sequences, around 9.3% of them seen only once. Looked up from germline, CDR1 is SGDLS and CDR2 is YYNGEE. V gave up 0 bases and J gave up 0 bases, with 9 bases separating them. There are 15 residues in the CDR3. This TCR derives from a woman aged 45-65 years with alopecia areata. Some clones in this sample may be carry-over from other donors' samples. This chain uses TRBV9 with TRBJ1-1; no reliable D call. The sample was whole blood, taken in connection with sensitization to the hapten diphenylcyclopropenone (DPC). Here the CDR3 reads CASSVGVTMNTEAFF. The CDR3 DNA sequence: TGTGCCAGCAGCGTAGGGGTTACCATGAACACTGAAGCTTTCTTT.